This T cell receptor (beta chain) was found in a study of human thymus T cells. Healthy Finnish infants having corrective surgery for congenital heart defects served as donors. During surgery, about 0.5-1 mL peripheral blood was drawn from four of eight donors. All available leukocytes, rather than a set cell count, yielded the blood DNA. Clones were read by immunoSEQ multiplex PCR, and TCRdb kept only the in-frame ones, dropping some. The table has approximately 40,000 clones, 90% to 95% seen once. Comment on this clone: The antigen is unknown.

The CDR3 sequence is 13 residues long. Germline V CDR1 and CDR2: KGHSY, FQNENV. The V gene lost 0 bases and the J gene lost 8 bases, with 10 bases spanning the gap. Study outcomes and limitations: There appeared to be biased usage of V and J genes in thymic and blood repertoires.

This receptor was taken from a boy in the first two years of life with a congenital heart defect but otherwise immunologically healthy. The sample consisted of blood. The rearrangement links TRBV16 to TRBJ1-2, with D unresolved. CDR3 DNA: TGTGCCAGCAGCCAATCCACTTCCGCGGGCTACACCTTC. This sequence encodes CASSQSTSAGYTF.